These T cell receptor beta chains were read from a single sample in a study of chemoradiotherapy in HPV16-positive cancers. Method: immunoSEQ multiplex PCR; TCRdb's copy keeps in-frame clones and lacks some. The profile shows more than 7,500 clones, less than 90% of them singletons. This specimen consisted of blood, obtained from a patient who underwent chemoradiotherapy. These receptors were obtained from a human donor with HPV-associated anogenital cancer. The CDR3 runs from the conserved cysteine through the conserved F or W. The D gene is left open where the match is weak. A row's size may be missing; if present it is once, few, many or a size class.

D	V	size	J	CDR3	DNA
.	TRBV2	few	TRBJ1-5	CASSDGQPQHF	TGTGCCAGCAGTGACGGTCAGCCCCAGCATTTT
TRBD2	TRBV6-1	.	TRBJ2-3	CASAGRGRAEGTQYF	TGTGCCAGTGCGGGTAGAGGGAGGGCCGAGGGTACGCAGTATTTT
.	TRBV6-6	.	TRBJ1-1	CATYSGGENTEAFF	TGTGCCACCTATTCCGGGGGCGAAAACACTGAAGCTTTCTTT
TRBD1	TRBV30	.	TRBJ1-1	CAGRGGEPGGYTEAFF	TGTGCCGGACGGGGGGGGGAACCAGGGGGCTACACTGAAGCTTTCTTT
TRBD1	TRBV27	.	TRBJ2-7	CASSPPGQKGPGAYF	TGTGCCAGCAGTCCACCGGGACAGAAGGGCCCCGGGGCCTACTTC
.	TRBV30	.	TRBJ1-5	CAWSVRGGFNQPQHF	TGTGCCTGGAGTGTAAGGGGGGGCTTCAATCAGCCCCAGCATTTT
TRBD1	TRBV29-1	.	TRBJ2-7	CSVGDRATYEQYF	TGCAGCGTTGGGGACAGGGCGACCTACGAGCAGTACTTC
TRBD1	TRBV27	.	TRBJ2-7	CASSFPTGGVYEQYF	TGTGCCAGCAGTTTCCCGACAGGGGGCGTTTACGAGCAGTACTTC
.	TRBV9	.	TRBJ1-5	CASSVDGTSNQPQHF	TGTGCCAGCAGCGTAGATGGGACATCTAATCAGCCCCAGCATTTT
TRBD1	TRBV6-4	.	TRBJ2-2	CASSDWGQGAAGELFF	TGTGCCAGCAGTGACTGGGGACAGGGGGCGGCCGGGGAGCTGTTTTTT
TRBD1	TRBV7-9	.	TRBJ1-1	CASSLVGGGGTEAFF	TGTGCCAGCAGCTTAGTAGGGGGCGGGGGCACTGAAGCTTTCTTT
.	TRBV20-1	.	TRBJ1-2	CSGGGSGYTF	TGCAGTGGAGGGGGGTCGGGCTACACCTTC
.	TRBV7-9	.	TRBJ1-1	CANSWLERGAFF	TGTGCCAACAGCTGGCTGGAGAGGGGAGCTTTCTTT
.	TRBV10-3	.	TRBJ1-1	CAISEPGGGEAFF	TGTGCCATCAGTGAGCCCGGTGGAGGGGAAGCTTTCTTT
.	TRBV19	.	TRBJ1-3	CASTLRGFSGNTIYF	TGTGCCAGTACCCTCCGTGGGTTCTCTGGAAACACCATATATTTT
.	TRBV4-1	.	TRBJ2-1	CASSQRGGGNEQFF	TGCGCCAGCAGCCAGCGGGGAGGGGGCAATGAGCAGTTCTTC
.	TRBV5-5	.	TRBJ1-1	CASTFRDTEAFF	TGTGCCAGCACTTTTCGGGACACTGAAGCTTTCTTT
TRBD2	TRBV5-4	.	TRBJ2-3	CASSLPGLVPDTQYF	TGTGCCAGCAGCTTACCGGGACTAGTCCCAGATACGCAGTATTTT
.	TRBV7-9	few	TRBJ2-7	CASSPGLGYEQYF	TGTGCCAGCAGCCCTGGACTGGGATACGAGCAGTACTTC
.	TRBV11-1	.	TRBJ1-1	CASSLGAKKAKNEAFF	TGTGCCAGCAGCTTAGGCGCCAAGAAGGCCAAGAATGAAGCTTTCTTT
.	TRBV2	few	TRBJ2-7	CASSGGTYEQYF	TGTGCCAGCAGTGGGGGGACCTACGAGCAGTACTTC
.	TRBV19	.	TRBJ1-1	CASSKRVNTEAFF	TGTGCCAGTAGTAAGAGGGTTAACACTGAAGCTTTCTTT
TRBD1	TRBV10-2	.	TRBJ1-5	CASSAGTGGPQPQHF	TGCGCCAGCAGCGCCGGGACAGGGGGCCCTCAGCCCCAGCATTTT
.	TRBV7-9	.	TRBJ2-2	CASSPGDLNTGELFF	TGTGCCAGCAGCCCCGGGGACCTAAACACCGGGGAGCTGTTTTTT
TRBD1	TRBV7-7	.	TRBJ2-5	CASSSGVMQGAETQYF	TGTGCTAGCAGCTCTGGTGTTATGCAGGGGGCAGAGACCCAGTACTTC
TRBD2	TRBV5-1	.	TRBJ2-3	CASSTTSGTDTQYF	TGCGCCAGCAGCACGACTAGCGGGACGGATACGCAGTATTTT
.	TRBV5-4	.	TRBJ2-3	CASSPDSLGGTDTQYF	TGTGCCAGCAGCCCGGACAGTTTGGGAGGCACAGATACGCAGTATTTT
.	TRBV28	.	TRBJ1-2	CASSPPGRDYGYTF	TGTGCCAGCAGTCCCCCCGGGCGAGATTATGGCTACACCTTC
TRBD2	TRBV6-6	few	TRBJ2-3	CASSKLAGGPDTQYF	TGTGCCAGCAGTAAACTAGCGGGAGGGCCAGATACGCAGTATTTT
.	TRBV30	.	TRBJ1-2	CAWSVDENYGYTF	TGTGCCTGGAGTGTAGATGAAAACTATGGCTACACCTTC
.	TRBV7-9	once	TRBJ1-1	CASISARSGVRMNTEAFF	TGTGCCAGCATCTCGGCCCGGTCGGGGGTAAGGATGAACACTGAAGCTTTCTTT
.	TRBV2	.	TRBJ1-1	CASTDSNTEAFF	TGTGCCAGCACCGATTCGAACACTGAAGCTTTCTTT
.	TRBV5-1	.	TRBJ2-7	CASSPGGAISSYEQYF	TGCGCCAGCAGCCCGGGTGGGGCCATTAGCTCCTACGAGCAGTACTTC
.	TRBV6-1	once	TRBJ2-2	CASSYAVNTGELFF	TGTGCCAGCAGTTATGCCGTAAACACCGGGGAGCTGTTTTTT
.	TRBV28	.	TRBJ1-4	CASRRPGPGEKLFF	TGTGCCAGCAGACGACCCGGCCCCGGCGAAAAACTGTTTTTT
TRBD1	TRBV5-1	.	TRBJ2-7	CASSSTGGYEQYF	TGCGCCAGCAGCTCAACAGGGGGATACGAGCAGTACTTC
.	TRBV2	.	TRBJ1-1	CASRADGNTEAFF	TGTGCCAGCAGAGCGGACGGGAACACTGAAGCTTTCTTT
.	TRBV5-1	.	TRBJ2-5	CASSTGTYRETQYF	TGCGCCAGCAGCACGGGGACGTACCGAGAGACCCAGTACTTC
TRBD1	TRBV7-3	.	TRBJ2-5	CASSSGQGTATQYF	TGTGCCAGCAGCTCAGGACAGGGCACGGCGACCCAGTACTTC
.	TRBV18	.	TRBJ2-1	CASSPPNSYYNEQFF	TGTGCCAGCTCACCACCGAACAGTTACTACAATGAGCAGTTCTTC
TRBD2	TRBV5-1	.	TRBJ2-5	CASSLGGGLGGVQETQYF	TGCGCCAGCAGCTTGGGGGGGGGACTGGGCGGGGTCCAAGAGACCCAGTACTTC
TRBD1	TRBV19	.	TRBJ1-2	CASSSDRGRNYGYTF	TGTGCCAGTAGTTCGGACAGGGGGCGTAACTATGGCTACACCTTC
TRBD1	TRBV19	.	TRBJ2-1	CASTYRSGQGFNEQFF	TGTGCCAGTACCTATAGATCGGGACAGGGTTTTAATGAGCAGTTCTTC
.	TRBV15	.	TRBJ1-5	CATSRLDSQPQHF	TGTGCCACCAGCAGACTCGACAGTCAGCCCCAGCATTTT
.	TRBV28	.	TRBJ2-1	CASSLGQNYNEQFF	TGTGCCAGCAGTCTCGGACAGAACTACAATGAGCAGTTCTTC
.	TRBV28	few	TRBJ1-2	CASFGGTYYGYTF	TGTGCCAGCTTTGGGGGCACATACTATGGCTACACCTTC
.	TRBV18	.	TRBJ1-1	CASSPGGVGTEAFF	TGTGCCAGCTCACCAGGCGGGGTGGGAACTGAAGCTTTCTTT
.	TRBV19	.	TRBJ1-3	CASIPRWGSSGNTIYF	TGTGCCAGTATCCCCCGGTGGGGCAGCTCTGGAAACACCATATATTTT
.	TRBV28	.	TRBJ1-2	CASSLGQPVVYGYTF	TGTGCCAGCAGTTTAGGACAGCCGGTGGTCTATGGCTACACCTTC
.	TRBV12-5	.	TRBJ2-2	CASGLVGGENTGELFF	TGTGCTAGTGGTTTGGTTGGGGGAGAGAACACCGGGGAGCTGTTTTTT
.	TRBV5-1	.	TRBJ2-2	CASSLVPGGELFF	TGCGCCAGCAGCTTGGTACCGGGCGGGGAGCTGTTTTTT
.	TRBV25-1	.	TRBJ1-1	CASSETPTGNTEAFF	TGTGCCAGCAGTGAAACTCCCACAGGGAACACTGAAGCTTTCTTT
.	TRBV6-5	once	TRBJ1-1	CASSYSLGTEAFF	TGTGCCAGCAGTTACTCGTTGGGAACTGAAGCTTTCTTT